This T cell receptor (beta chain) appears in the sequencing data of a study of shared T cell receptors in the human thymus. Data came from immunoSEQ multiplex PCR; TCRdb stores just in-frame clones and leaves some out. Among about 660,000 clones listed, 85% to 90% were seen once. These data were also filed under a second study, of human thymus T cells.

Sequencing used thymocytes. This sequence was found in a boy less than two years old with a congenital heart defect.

In nucleotides, the CDR3 is TGTGCCAGCACGGAGCCGGGACAGGGGGAGACCCAGTACTTC. It codes for CASTEPGQGETQYF. The rearrangement joins TRBV6-5 to TRBJ2-5, with 10 bases aligning to TRBD1. Trimming at V came to 7 bases and at J to 5 bases, leaving 7 bases not matched to a gene. The CDR3 totals 14 residues. In germline, CDR1 is MNHEY, CDR2 SVGAGI.